This TCR beta chain was documented in a study of blood T cell repertoires in COVID-19. For the study at large: Acute and convalescent COVID-19 samples came from the United States, Italy and Spain. Sources were T cells, B-cell-depleted T cells, or PBMCs; the material itself was cDNA or gDNA.

Germline CDR1 reads SGDLS; CDR2 reads YYNGEE. V was shortened by 0 bases and J by 7 bases, with 10 bases between the two germline ends. The CDR3 has 14 amino acids. As processed by the authors: Nucleated cell number was recorded as an estimate derived from reference gene primer amplification. This table comes from immunoSEQ multiplex PCR, and its TCRdb copy is limited to in-frame clones, with some not included. The DNA gave D and trimming, while V, J and clone size come from that table. The sample yields 200,000 to 250,000 clones, approximately 82% seen once. Sequencing was done on a sample of peripheral blood. The clonotype comes from a woman older than 75 with acute or convalescent COVID-19. J is TRBJ1-4 and V is TRBV9, with D possibly TRBD1 on 6 matching bases. CDR3 in DNA: TGTGCCAGCAGCGTAGAAGAGGGGGTTGAAAAACTGTTTTTT. Translated, it gives CASSVEEGVEKLFF.